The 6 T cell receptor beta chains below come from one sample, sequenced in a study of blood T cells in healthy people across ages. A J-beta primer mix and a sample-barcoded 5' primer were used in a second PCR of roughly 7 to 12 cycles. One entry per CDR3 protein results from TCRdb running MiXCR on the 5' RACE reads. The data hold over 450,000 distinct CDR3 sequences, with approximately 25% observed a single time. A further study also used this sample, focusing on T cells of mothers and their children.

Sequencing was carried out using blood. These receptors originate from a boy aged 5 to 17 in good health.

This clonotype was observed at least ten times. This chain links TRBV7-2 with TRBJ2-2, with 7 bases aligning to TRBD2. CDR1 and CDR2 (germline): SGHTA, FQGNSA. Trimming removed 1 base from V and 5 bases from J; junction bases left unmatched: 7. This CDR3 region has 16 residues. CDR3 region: CASSLVGGGRTGELFF. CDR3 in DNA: TGTGCCAGCAGCTTAGTTGGGGGAGGGCGGACCGGGGAGCTGTTTTTT.

Here the CDR3 DNA reads TGTGCCTGGACGGAGGCCGGGGAGCTGTTTTTT. It is translated as CAWTEAGELFF. The chain uses TRBV30 and TRBJ2-2; a possible D gene is TRBD2 (5 bases). Germline V gene data show CDR1 as GTSNPN and CDR2 as SVGIG (reference sequence). There are 11 residues in the CDR3. Trimming cost V 4 bases and J 6 bases, with 6 bases left between them.

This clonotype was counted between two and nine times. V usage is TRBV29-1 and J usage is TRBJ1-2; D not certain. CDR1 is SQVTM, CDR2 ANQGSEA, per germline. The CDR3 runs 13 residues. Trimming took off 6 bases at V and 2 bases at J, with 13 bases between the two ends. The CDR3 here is CSVGPALNYGYTF. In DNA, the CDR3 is TGCAGCGTCGGGCCAGCCCTGAACTATGGCTACACCTTC.

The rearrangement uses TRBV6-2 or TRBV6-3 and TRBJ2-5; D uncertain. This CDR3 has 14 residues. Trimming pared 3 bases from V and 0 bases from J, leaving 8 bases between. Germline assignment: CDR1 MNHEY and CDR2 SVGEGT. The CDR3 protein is CASSYLQYQETQYF. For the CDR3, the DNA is TGTGCCAGCAGTTATCTTCAATACCAAGAGACCCAGTACTTC.

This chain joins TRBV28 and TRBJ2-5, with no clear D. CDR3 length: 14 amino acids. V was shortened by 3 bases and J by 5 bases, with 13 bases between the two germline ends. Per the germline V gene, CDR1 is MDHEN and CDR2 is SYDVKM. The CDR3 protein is CASSFKAPEETQYF. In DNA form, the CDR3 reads TGTGCCAGCAGTTTTAAGGCCCCAGAGGAGACCCAGTACTTC.

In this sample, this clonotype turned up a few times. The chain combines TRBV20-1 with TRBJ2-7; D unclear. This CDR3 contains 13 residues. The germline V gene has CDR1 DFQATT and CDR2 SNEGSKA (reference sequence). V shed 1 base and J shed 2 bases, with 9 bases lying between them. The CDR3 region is CSARADLAYEQYF. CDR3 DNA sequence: TGCAGTGCTAGAGCGGACCTTGCCTACGAGCAGTACTTC.